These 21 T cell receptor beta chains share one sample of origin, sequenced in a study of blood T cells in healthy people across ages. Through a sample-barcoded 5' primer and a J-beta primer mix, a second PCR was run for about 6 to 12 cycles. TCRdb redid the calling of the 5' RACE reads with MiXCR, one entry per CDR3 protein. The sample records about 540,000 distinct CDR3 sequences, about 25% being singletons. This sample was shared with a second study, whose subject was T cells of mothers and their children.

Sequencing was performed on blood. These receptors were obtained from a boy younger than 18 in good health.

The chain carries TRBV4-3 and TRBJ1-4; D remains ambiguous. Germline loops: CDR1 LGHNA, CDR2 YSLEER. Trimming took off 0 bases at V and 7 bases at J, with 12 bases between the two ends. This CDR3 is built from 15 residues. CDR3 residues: CASSQEMHKGEKLFF. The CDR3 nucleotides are TGCGCCAGCAGCCAAGAAATGCACAAGGGTGAAAAACTGTTTTTT.

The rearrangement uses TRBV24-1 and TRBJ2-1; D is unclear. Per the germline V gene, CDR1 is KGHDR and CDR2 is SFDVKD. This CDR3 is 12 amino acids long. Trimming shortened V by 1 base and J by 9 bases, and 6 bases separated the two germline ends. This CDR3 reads CATSDLATEQFF. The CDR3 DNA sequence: TGTGCCACCAGTGATTTAGCGACTGAGCAGTTCTTC.

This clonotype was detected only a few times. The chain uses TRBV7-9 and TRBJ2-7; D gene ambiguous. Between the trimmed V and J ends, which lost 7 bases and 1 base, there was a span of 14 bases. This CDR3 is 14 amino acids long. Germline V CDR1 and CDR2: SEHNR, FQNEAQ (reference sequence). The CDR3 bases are TGTGCCAGCACAAATGGCCTAGTGTCCTACGAGCAGTACTTC. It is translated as CASTNGLVSYEQYF.

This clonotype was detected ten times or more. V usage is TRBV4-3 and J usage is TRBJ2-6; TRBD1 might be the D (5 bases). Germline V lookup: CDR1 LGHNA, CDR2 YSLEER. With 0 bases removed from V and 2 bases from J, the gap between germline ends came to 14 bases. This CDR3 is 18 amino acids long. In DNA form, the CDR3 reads TGCGCCAGCAGCCAAGATCGAGTGCAGGGAACTGGGGCCAACGTCCTGACTTTC. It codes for CASSQDRVQGTGANVLTF.

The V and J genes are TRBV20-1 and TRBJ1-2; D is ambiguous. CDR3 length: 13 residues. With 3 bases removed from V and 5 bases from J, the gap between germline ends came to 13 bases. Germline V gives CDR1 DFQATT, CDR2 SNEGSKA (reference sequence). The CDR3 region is CSASIILKYGYTF. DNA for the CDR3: TGCAGTGCTAGTATTATCCTCAAGTATGGCTACACCTTC.

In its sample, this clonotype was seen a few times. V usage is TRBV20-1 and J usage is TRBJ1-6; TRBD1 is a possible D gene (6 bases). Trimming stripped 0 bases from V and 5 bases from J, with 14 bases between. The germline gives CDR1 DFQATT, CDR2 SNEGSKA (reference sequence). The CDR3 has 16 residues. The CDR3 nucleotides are TGCAGTGCTAGAGATGGGGAACAGGGTGATAATTCACCCCTCCACTTT. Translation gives CSARDGEQGDNSPLHF.

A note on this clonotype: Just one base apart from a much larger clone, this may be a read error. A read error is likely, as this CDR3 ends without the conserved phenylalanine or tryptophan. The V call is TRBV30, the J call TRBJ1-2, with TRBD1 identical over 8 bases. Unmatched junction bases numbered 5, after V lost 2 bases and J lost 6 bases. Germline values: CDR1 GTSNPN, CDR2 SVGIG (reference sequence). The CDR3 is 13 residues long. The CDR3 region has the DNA TGTGCCTGGAGTTCGACAGGGGCTGATGGCTACACCCTC. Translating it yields CAWSSTGADGYTL.

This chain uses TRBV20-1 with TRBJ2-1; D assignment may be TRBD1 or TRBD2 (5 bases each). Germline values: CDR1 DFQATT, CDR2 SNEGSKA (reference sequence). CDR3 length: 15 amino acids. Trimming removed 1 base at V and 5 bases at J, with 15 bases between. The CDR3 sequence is CSARGGAADNNEQFF. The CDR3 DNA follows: TGCAGTGCTAGAGGAGGGGCGGCAGATAACAATGAGCAGTTCTTC.

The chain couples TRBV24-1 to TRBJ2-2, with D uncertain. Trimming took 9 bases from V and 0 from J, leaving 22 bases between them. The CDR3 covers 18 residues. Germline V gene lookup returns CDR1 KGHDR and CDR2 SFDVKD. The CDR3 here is CATLGSATSSPNTGELFF. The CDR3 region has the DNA TGTGCCACCCTCGGTTCGGCCACCAGCTCTCCGAACACCGGGGAGCTGTTTTTT.

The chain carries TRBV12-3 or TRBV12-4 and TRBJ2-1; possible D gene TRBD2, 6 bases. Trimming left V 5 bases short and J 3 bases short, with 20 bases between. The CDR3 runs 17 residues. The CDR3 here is CASSQTSSDRYYNEQFF. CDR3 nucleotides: TGTGCCAGCAGTCAAACTTCTAGCGACAGATACTACAATGAGCAGTTCTTC.

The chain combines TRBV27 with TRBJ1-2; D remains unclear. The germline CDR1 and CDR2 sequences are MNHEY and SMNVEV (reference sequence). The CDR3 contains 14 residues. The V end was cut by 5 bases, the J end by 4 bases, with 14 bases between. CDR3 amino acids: CASSASGEPYGYTF. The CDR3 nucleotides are TGTGCCAGCAGTGCGAGCGGGGAACCCTATGGCTACACCTTC.

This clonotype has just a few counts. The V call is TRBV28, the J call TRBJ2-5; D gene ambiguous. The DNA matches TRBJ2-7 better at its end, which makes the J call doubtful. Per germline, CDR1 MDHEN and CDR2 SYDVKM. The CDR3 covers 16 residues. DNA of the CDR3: TGTGCCAGCAGTGCGTACCTCCGGGCCTATACCTACGAGCAGTACTTC. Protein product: CASSAYLRAYTYEQYF.

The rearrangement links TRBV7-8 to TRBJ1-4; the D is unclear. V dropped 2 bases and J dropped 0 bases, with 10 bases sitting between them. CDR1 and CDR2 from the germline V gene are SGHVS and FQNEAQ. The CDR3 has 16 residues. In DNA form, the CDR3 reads TGTGCCAGCAGCTTATACAGTGGGTCAACTAATGAAAAACTGTTTTTT. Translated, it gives CASSLYSGSTNEKLFF.

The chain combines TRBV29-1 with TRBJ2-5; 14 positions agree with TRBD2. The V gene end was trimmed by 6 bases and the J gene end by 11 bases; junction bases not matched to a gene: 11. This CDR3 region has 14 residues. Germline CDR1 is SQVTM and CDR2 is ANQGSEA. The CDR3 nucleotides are TGCAGCGTGAGACTAGCGGGAGGGCCGAATGAGCAGTACTTC. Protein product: CSVRLAGGPNEQYF.

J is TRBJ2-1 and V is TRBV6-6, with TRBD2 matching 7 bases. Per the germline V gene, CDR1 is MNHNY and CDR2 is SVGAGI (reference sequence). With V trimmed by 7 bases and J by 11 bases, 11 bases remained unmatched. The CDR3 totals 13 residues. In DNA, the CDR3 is TGTGCCAGCAAGGAGGGGAGGGCAGCCAAGCAGTTCTTC. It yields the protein CASKEGRAAKQFF.

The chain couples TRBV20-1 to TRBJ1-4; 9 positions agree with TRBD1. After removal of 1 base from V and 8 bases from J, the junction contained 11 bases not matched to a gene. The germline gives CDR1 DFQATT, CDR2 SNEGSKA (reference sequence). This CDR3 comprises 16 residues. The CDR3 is CSARAEGVDRGEKLFF. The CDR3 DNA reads TGCAGTGCTAGAGCGGAGGGAGTCGACAGGGGGGAAAAACTGTTTTTT.

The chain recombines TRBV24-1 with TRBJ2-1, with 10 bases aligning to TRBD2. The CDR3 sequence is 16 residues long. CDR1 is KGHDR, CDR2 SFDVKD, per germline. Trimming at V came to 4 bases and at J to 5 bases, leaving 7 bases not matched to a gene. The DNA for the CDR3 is TGTGCCACCAGTGACCCTCTAGCGGGAGTCCACAATGAGCAGTTCTTC. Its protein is CATSDPLAGVHNEQFF.

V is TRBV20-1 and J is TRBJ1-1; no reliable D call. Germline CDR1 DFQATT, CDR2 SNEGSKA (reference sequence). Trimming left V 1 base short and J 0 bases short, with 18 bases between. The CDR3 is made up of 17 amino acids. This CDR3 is CSARVGRVGNMNTEAFF. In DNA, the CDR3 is TGCAGTGCTAGAGTCGGGAGGGTTGGGAATATGAACACTGAAGCTTTCTTT.

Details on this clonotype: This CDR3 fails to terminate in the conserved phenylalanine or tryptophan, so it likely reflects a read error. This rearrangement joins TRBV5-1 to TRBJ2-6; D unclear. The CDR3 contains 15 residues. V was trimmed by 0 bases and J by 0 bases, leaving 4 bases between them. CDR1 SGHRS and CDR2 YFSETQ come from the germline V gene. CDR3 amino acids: CASSLVLSGANVLTY. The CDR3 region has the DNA TGCGCCAGCAGCTTGGTTCTCTCTGGGGCCAACGTCCTGACTTAC.

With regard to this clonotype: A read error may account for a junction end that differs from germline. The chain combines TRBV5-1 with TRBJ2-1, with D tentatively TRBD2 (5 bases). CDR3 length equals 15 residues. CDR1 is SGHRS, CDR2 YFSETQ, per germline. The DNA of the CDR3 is TGCGCCAGCAGCCCCGGCTTGGGCGGGTACAGTGAGCAGTTCTTC. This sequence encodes CASSPGLGGYSEQFF.

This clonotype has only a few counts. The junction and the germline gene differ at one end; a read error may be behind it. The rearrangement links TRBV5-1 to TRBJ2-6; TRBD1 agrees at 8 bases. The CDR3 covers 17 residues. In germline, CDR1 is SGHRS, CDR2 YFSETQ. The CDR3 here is CASSSGTGPSGANVPTF. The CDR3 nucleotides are TGCGCCAGCAGCTCCGGGACAGGTCCCTCTGGGGCCAACGTCCCGACTTTC.